A single sample gave rise to the 15 T cell receptor beta chains below, sequenced in a study of T cell responses to AZD1222 COVID-19 vaccine. Sequencing used immunoSEQ multiplex PCR; TCRdb keeps in-frame clones, though not all of them. The sample has approximately 130,000 clones; nearly 90% are singletons. The input for sequencing was peripheral blood, taken 28 days after the second AZD1222 dose. The receptors shown here come from an adult who received the AZD1222 COVID-19 vaccine.

The rearrangement joins TRBV7-2 to TRBJ1-3; D perhaps matches TRBD1 (5 bases). The ends were cut back, 3 bases at V and 3 bases at J, with 12 bases in the middle. Germline CDR1 and CDR2: SGHTA and FQGNSA. This CDR3 region has 15 residues. The CDR3 DNA reads as TGTGCCAGCAGCTTTGGGGGGGGGAGTGGAAACACCATATATTTT. Its protein product is CASSFGGGSGNTIYF.

Regarding this clone: In the same sample, other DNA sequences code for this CDR3. The rearrangement uses TRBV30 and TRBJ1-3; no reliable D call. CDR3 length: 12 residues. The V and J ends lost 0 bases and 4 bases respectively, with 4 bases between them. The germline gives CDR1 GTSNPN, CDR2 SVGIG (reference sequence). The CDR3 DNA reads TGTGCCTGGAGTGTACTCGGAAACACCATATATTTT. Protein product: CAWSVLGNTIYF.

J is TRBJ2-7 and V is TRBV7-9; D tentatively reads TRBD1 or TRBD2 (5 bases each). The CDR3 covers 13 residues. Germline CDR1 reads SEHNR; CDR2 reads FQNEAQ (reference sequence). V lost 5 bases to trimming and J lost 0 bases, with 8 bases between them. The CDR3: CASSMGPSYEQYF. As DNA, the CDR3 is TGTGCCAGCAGCATGGGACCCTCCTACGAGCAGTACTTC.

This clone was found once. This rearrangement joins TRBV24-1 to TRBJ2-2, with D possibly TRBD1 on 6 matching bases. The germline V gene has CDR1 KGHDR and CDR2 SFDVKD. The germline V and J ends were trimmed by 4 bases and 1 base, with 15 bases remaining between them. The CDR3 totals 17 residues. CDR3 sequence: CATSDSPGQKNTGELFF. The CDR3 DNA is TGTGCCACCAGTGACTCCCCTGGACAGAAGAACACCGGGGAGCTGTTTTTT.

The chain links TRBV21-1 to TRBJ1-5; the table's TRBD1 call for D was not verified on the DNA. TRBV21-1 is a known pseudogene. This CDR3 is built from 15 residues. CDR3 region: CASSTGTGIVQPQHF. In DNA, the CDR3 is TGTGCCAGCAGCACCGGGACAGGGATTGTTCAGCCCCAGCATTTT.

The chain has TRBV7-9 and TRBJ2-1; D is uncertain. The CDR3 runs 14 residues. CDR1 and CDR2 from the germline V gene are SEHNR and FQNEAQ (reference sequence). Trimming took off 3 bases at V and 8 bases at J, with 14 bases between the two ends. CDR3 loop: CASSFGQGTDEQFF. CDR3 sequence (DNA): TGTGCCAGCAGCTTTGGGCAAGGAACTGATGAGCAGTTCTTC.

J is TRBJ2-7 and V is TRBV6-7; 7 nucleotides line up with TRBD1. TRBV6-7 is sorted into the ORF group, with uncertain function. J lost 3 bases, V lost 0 bases, and 11 bases had no gene match. This CDR3 spans 17 amino acids. The CDR3 sequence: CASSYSRSRDSHYEQYF. CDR3 DNA: TGTGCCAGCAGTTACTCTCGATCCCGGGACAGCCACTACGAGCAGTACTTC.

This sequence joins TRBV3-1 (or the pseudogene TRBV3-2) and TRBJ1-2; a weak D match, TRBD1 (6 bases). This CDR3 contains 13 residues. Germline values: CDR1 LGHDT, CDR2 YNNKEL (reference sequence). Trimming cost V 3 bases and J 7 bases, with 12 bases left between them. CDR3 nucleotides: TGTGCCAGCAGCCACCGGGACATGACTGGCTACACCTTC. It specifies CASSHRDMTGYTF.

The chain has TRBV7-9 and TRBJ1-2, with a possible D match to TRBD1 (6 bases). V was pared by 8 bases and J by 0 bases, with 10 bases between. Per germline, CDR1 SEHNR and CDR2 FQNEAQ (reference sequence). This CDR3 has 13 residues. The CDR3 loop reads CASGTTSNYGYTF. The CDR3 coding sequence is TGTGCCAGCGGGACAACATCTAACTATGGCTACACCTTC.

The gene calls are TRBV28 and TRBJ1-1; D is ambiguous. The CDR3 extends over 12 amino acids. CDR1 and CDR2 from the germline V gene are MDHEN and SYDVKM. Trimming removed 6 bases at V and 1 base at J, with 6 bases between. CDR3 coding DNA: TGTGCCAGCAGCCCCGGGAACACTGAAGCTTTCTTT. As protein: CASSPGNTEAFF.

The chain has TRBV6-2 or TRBV6-3 and TRBJ1-1, with a tentative D call TRBD1 (6 bases). Trimming pared 10 bases from V and 1 base from J, leaving 16 bases between. Germline V gene sequence: CDR1 MNHEY, CDR2 SVGEGT. CDR3 length equals 14 residues. CDR3 in DNA: TGTGCCAACAGCCGCCCGGGACAGAACACTGAAGCTTTCTTT. Translation gives CANSRPGQNTEAFF.

The chain couples TRBV4-1 to TRBJ2-1; 10 bases fit TRBD2. The CDR3 length is 16 residues. V lost 4 bases to trimming and J lost 2 bases; unmatched junction nucleotides: 5. Per germline, CDR1 MGHRA and CDR2 YSYEKL. CDR3 nucleotides: TGCGCCAGCAGCCTGTCCAGCGGGAGGGCCTACAATGAGCAGTTCTTC. Amino acid sequence: CASSLSSGRAYNEQFF.

This sequence joins TRBV3-1 (or the pseudogene TRBV3-2) and TRBJ1-2; 7 bases match TRBD1. Trimming removed 1 base from V and 0 bases from J; junction bases left unmatched: 11. This CDR3 has 18 residues. Germline V gene sequence: CDR1 LGHDT, CDR2 YNNKEL (reference sequence). The CDR3: CASSQAGAGGVSNYGYTF. The CDR3 DNA reads as TGTGCCAGCAGCCAAGCGGGAGCAGGGGGAGTCTCTAACTATGGCTACACCTTC.

The chain recombines TRBV29-1 with TRBJ2-1; 10 nucleotides line up with TRBD2. CDR1 is SQVTM and CDR2 is ANQGSEA in the germline V gene. CDR3 length: 16 amino acids. Trimming took 0 bases from V and 9 from J; bases not matched to a gene: 11. The CDR3: CSVEDPPSGGEGEQFF. CDR3 DNA: TGCAGCGTTGAAGACCCGCCTAGCGGGGGAGAGGGTGAGCAGTTCTTC.

The V gene is TRBV7-9, the J gene TRBJ1-2, with D possibly TRBD1 on 6 matching bases. Germline V lookup: CDR1 SEHNR, CDR2 FQNEAQ (reference sequence). This CDR3 has 14 amino acids. V was clipped by 1 base and J by 7 bases, with 13 bases between them. CDR3 DNA sequence: TGTGCCAGCAGCTTAGGGTCCCGGACAGCTGGCTACACCTTC. Its protein product is CASSLGSRTAGYTF.